These 12 T cell receptor beta chains share one sample of origin, sequenced in a study of shared clonotypes between healthy human individuals. The table came from immunoSEQ multiplex PCR; TCRdb's copy has only in-frame clones and leaves some out. The profile shows about 480,000 clones, roughly 79% of them singletons. Sequences were obtained from PBMCs. These TCRs come from a woman in her thirties or forties in good health. Some clones in this sample may be carry-over from other donors' samples.

V and J are TRBV29-1 and TRBJ2-5, with 10 bases matching TRBD1. V lost 6 bases and J lost 4; bases outside the gene matches: 5. CDR1 is SQVTM and CDR2 is ANQGSEA in the germline V gene. The CDR3 sequence is 13 residues long. CDR3 in DNA: TGCAGCGTCCCTAGGACAGGGGGAGAGACCCAGTACTTC. Translating it yields CSVPRTGGETQYF.

V usage is TRBV6-6 and J usage is TRBJ1-2, with D unresolved. The CDR3 covers 15 residues. The germline V and J ends were trimmed by 5 bases and 0 bases, with 13 bases remaining between them. Germline lookup yields CDR1 MNHNY and CDR2 SVGAGI (reference sequence). The CDR3 DNA sequence: TGTGCCAGCAGTCGTAGCCGGGAAGCTAACTATGGCTACACCTTC. Translated, it gives CASSRSREANYGYTF.

A single count supports this clone. V is TRBV19 and J is TRBJ2-2, with D possibly matching TRBD1 (6 bases). The V and J ends lost 4 bases and 1 base respectively, with 19 bases between them. Germline V gene data show CDR1 as LNHDA and CDR2 as SQIVND (reference sequence). The CDR3 has 18 residues. The CDR3 sequence is CASSTHSTGTRNTGELFF. Here the CDR3 DNA reads TGTGCCAGTAGTACCCACAGTACAGGGACAAGGAACACCGGGGAGCTGTTTTTT.

As DNA, the CDR3 is TGCGCCAGCAGCGATAGCGGGAGGCTTACAGATACGCAGTATTTT. Its protein product is CASSDSGRLTDTQYF. The chain employs TRBV10-1 and TRBJ2-3, with TRBD2 identical over 10 bases. The germline CDR1 and CDR2 sequences are WNHNN and SYGVQD (reference sequence). The J segment lost 3 bases and the V segment lost 6 bases, leaving 6 bases of the junction unmatched. The length of the CDR3 is 15 residues.

There are a few counts of this clone. The chain combines TRBV28 with TRBJ2-1; 10 bases are a match to TRBD1. The germline V gene encodes CDR1 MDHEN and CDR2 SYDVKM. Trimming cost V 5 bases and J 2 bases; bases outside gene matches: 12. The CDR3 runs 18 residues. CDR3 bases: TGTGCCAGCAGTCCCCCCGGGACAGGGGTTAGCGCCTACAATGAGCAGTTCTTC. Protein sequence: CASSPPGTGVSAYNEQFF.

V gene TRBV5-1 combines with J gene TRBJ2-7, with D perhaps assigned TRBD1 or TRBD2 (5 bases each). The CDR3 loop spans 14 amino acids. Per germline, CDR1 SGHRS and CDR2 YFSETQ. Trimming removed 2 bases at V and 2 bases at J, with 11 bases between. The chain's CDR3 is CASSLADTTYEQYF. In nucleotides, the CDR3 is TGCGCCAGCAGCTTAGCGGACACAACCTACGAGCAGTACTTC.

The table lists this clone with a count of one. The chain joins TRBV5-1 to TRBJ2-3; D gene unclear. This CDR3 has 14 residues. Trimming pared 1 base from V and 6 bases from J, leaving 12 bases between. Germline V gene lookup returns CDR1 SGHRS and CDR2 YFSETQ. The CDR3 DNA is TGCGCCAGCAGCTTGTTGGCCACGAGGGATACGCAGTATTTT. Amino acids: CASSLLATRDTQYF.

The gene calls are TRBV28 and TRBJ2-7, with D possibly being TRBD1 or TRBD2 (5 bases each). CDR1 and CDR2 from the germline V gene are MDHEN and SYDVKM. This CDR3 spans 13 amino acids. Trimming left V 3 bases short and J 6 bases short, with 12 bases between. Written as DNA, the CDR3 is TGTGCCAGCAGTTTGACGGGGACGGGCGAGCAGTACTTC. Amino acids: CASSLTGTGEQYF.

A few counts support this clone. The rearrangement uses TRBV9 and TRBJ2-5, with 9 bases aligning to TRBD2. This CDR3 has 16 residues. CDR1 is SGDLS, CDR2 YYNGEE, per germline. Unmatched junction bases numbered 6, after V lost 2 bases and J lost 1 base. The CDR3 loop is CASSVTAGGLQETQYF. CDR3 nucleotides: TGTGCCAGCAGCGTCACAGCGGGAGGACTCCAAGAGACCCAGTACTTC.

This clone came up a few times. The chain couples TRBV7-3 to TRBJ2-7; D may be TRBD1 (7 bases). Germline CDR1 SGHTA, CDR2 FQGTGA. Trimming stripped 5 bases from V and 6 bases from J, with 20 bases between. This CDR3 has 15 amino acids. Here the CDR3 reads CASSQNGGQIGEQYF. CDR3 DNA: TGTGCCAGCAGCCAAAACGGGGGACAGATAGGCGAGCAGTACTTC.

V gene TRBV7-2 combines with J gene TRBJ1-5; D possibly corresponds to TRBD1 (5 bases). Germline V CDR1 and CDR2: SGHTA, FQGNSA. The length of the CDR3 is 12 residues. V shed 10 bases and J shed 2 bases, with 9 bases lying between them. The CDR3 region is CATGYGNQPQHF. The DNA for the CDR3 is TGTGCCACAGGGTACGGCAATCAGCCCCAGCATTTT.

Note on this clone: Other DNA sequences of this sample code for an identical CDR3. This chain connects TRBV28 to TRBJ1-2, with D uncertain. V dropped 6 bases and J dropped 4 bases, with 12 bases sitting between them. Per germline, CDR1 MDHEN and CDR2 SYDVKM. The CDR3 length is 13 residues. The CDR3 protein is CASRTTGSYGYTF. The CDR3 bases are TGTGCCAGCAGAACCACCGGGTCCTATGGCTACACCTTC.